A single sample gave rise to the 10 T cell receptor beta chains below, sequenced in a study of type 1 regulatory T cells. One entry per CDR3 protein results from TCRdb running MiXCR on the reads. The top ten clones hold about 2.4% of a sample with about 97,000 distinct CDR3 sequences, roughly 31% of them seen once. What was sequenced was CD4+ T cells, either the whole sample or a sorted fraction (not recorded which). The receptor source for this set is a human donor in good health.

This clonotype turned up a few times. The V and J genes are TRBV28 and TRBJ2-1; 9 nucleotides align to TRBD1. Germline CDR1 and CDR2: MDHEN and SYDVKM. V lost 8 bases, J lost 5 bases, and 10 bases stayed unmatched. The CDR3 has 15 residues. CDR3 DNA: TGTGCCAGCTGCTCCGGGACAGGGAACCACAATGAGCAGTTCTTC. Translated: CASCSGTGNHNEQFF.

The chain recombines TRBV27 with TRBJ1-1, with unresolved D. Germline values: CDR1 MNHEY, CDR2 SMNVEV (reference sequence). The CDR3 runs to 14 residues. Trimming stripped 6 bases from V and 5 bases from J, with 16 bases between. The CDR3 DNA follows: TGTGCCAGCAGCCCGGGGTGCGGGCAAACTGAAGCTTTCTTT. This gives the protein CASSPGCGQTEAFF.

This clonotype was seen a handful of times. The J gene is TRBJ1-6, the V gene TRBV2; perhaps TRBD1 as D (6 bases). CDR1 is SNHLY, CDR2 FYNNEI, per germline. This CDR3 has 14 amino acids. V gave up 0 bases and J gave up 6 bases, with 6 bases separating them. In nucleotides, the CDR3 is TGTGCCAGCAGTGAAGCAGGGGGTAATTCACCCCTCCACTTT. Encoded protein: CASSEAGGNSPLHF.

The chain joins TRBV5-1 to TRBJ2-1; no clear D gene. V was shortened by 4 bases and J by 10 bases, with 12 bases between the two germline ends. This CDR3 contains 12 residues. The germline V gene has CDR1 SGHRS and CDR2 YFSETQ. The CDR3 sequence: CASSNHPEEQFF. The CDR3 DNA is TGCGCCAGCAGCAACCATCCAGAGGAGCAGTTCTTC.

This chain uses TRBV29-1 with TRBJ1-1; no firm D call. The V gene's germline CDR1 is SQVTM and CDR2 ANQGSEA. This CDR3 region has 13 residues. Trimming removed 6 bases at V and 5 bases at J, with 16 bases between. CDR3 residues: CSVGPGLGTEAFF. The CDR3 nucleotides are TGCAGCGTCGGACCGGGATTAGGGACTGAAGCTTTCTTT.

This clonotype was observed a handful of times. The V gene is TRBV28, the J gene TRBJ1-2, with D unclear. V was trimmed by 2 bases and J by 3 bases, leaving 7 bases between them. Germline loops: CDR1 MDHEN, CDR2 SYDVKM. This CDR3 region has 13 residues. As DNA, the CDR3 is TGTGCCAGCAGTTTAGTAATAGACTATGGCTACACCTTC. It codes for CASSLVIDYGYTF.

The V gene is TRBV6-5, the J gene TRBJ1-2; D unresolved. Germline V lookup: CDR1 MNHEY, CDR2 SVGAGI. The CDR3 is made up of 14 amino acids. V lost 2 bases and J 3 bases, leaving 10 bases between the germline ends. The CDR3 region is CASSYISQDYGYTF. The CDR3 nucleotides are TGTGCCAGCAGTTACATTAGCCAAGACTATGGCTACACCTTC.

The rearrangement uses TRBV20-1 and TRBJ2-1, with 7 bases lining up with TRBD2. J was trimmed by 2 bases and V by 0 bases; bases with no gene match: 7. Looked up from germline, CDR1 is DFQATT and CDR2 is SNEGSKA (reference sequence). The CDR3 length is 16 residues. CDR3 sequence (DNA): TGCAGTGCTAGAGACCCAGCGGGATTGGCCTACAATGAGCAGTTCTTC. It translates to CSARDPAGLAYNEQFF.

The rearrangement joins TRBV23-1 to TRBJ2-5; weak D call: TRBD1 (5 bases). TRBV23-1 is given ORF status, its function remaining uncertain. The ends were cut back, 9 bases at V and 0 bases at J, with 11 bases in the middle. CDR3 length: 13 residues. The CDR3 DNA follows: TGCGCCAGAGTAGACAGTAACCAAGAGACCCAGTACTTC. It encodes CARVDSNQETQYF.

The V call is TRBV6-2 or TRBV6-3, the J call TRBJ2-6; TRBD1 is a possible D gene (6 bases). The CDR3 contains 19 residues. In germline, CDR1 is MNHEY, CDR2 SVGEGT. The V end was cut by 0 bases, the J end by 0 bases, with 15 bases between. The CDR3 protein is CASSYSGHLPFSGANVLTF. DNA of the CDR3: TGTGCCAGCAGTTACTCGGGACACCTTCCTTTCTCTGGGGCCAACGTCCTGACTTTC.